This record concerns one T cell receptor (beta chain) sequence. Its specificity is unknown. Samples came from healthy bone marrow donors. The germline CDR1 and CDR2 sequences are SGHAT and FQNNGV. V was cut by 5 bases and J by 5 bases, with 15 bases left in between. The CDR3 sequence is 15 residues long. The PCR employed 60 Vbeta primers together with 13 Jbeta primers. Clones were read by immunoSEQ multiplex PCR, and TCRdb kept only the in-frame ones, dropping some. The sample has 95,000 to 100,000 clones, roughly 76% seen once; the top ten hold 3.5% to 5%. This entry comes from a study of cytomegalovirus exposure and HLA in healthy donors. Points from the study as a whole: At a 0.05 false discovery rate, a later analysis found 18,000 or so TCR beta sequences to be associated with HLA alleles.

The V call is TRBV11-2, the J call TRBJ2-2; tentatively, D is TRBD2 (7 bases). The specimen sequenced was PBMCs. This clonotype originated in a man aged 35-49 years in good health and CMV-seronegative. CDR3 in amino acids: CASSQRGAATGELFF. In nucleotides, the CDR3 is TGTGCCAGCAGCCAACGGGGGGCGGCAACCGGGGAGCTGTTTTTT.